The 28 T cell receptor beta chains below were found in one sample sequenced in a study of T cells in localized non-small cell lung cancer. Measured with immunoSEQ multiplex PCR; TCRdb has only the in-frame clones, and not every one. The sample records some 140,000 clones, approximately 88% being singletons. This material consisted of peripheral blood, taken before any cancer treatment. The receptors were sampled from an older female donor with stage I lung adenocarcinoma.

The chain links TRBV5-6 to TRBJ2-7, with 9 bases lining up with TRBD2. The germline gives CDR1 SGHDT, CDR2 YYEEEE. Trimming took 2 bases from V and 5 from J; bases not matched to a gene: 5. The CDR3 loop spans 14 amino acids. DNA of the CDR3: TGTGCCAGCAGCTTTCTAGCGGGGTGGGACGAGCAGTACTTC. As protein: CASSFLAGWDEQYF.

The chain couples TRBV19 to TRBJ2-3; 11 bases match TRBD2. V lost 5 bases, J lost 4 bases, and 5 bases stayed unmatched. The CDR3 totals 15 residues. In germline, CDR1 is LNHDA, CDR2 SQIVND (reference sequence). The CDR3: CASSPTSGMADTQYF. CDR3 in DNA: TGTGCCAGTAGTCCGACTAGCGGGATGGCAGATACGCAGTATTTT. The full variable domain, its missing parts supplied by reference TRBV19 and TRBJ2-3, is DGGITQSPKYLFRKEGQNVTLSCEQNLNHDAMYWYRQDPGQGLRLIYYSQIVNDFQKGDIAEGYSVSREKKESFPLTVTSAQKNPTAFYLCASSPTSGMADTQYFGPGTRLTVL.

The chain has TRBV6-6 and TRBJ2-7; D might be TRBD1 (5 bases). This CDR3 comprises 14 residues. Between the trimmed V and J ends, which lost 0 bases and 3 bases, there was a span of 9 bases. The V gene's germline CDR1 is MNHNY and CDR2 SVGAGI (reference sequence). This CDR3 reads CASSYSAGIYEQYF. The CDR3 region has the DNA TGTGCCAGCAGTTACTCGGCAGGGATCTACGAGCAGTACTTC.

V is TRBV5-5 and J is TRBJ2-2; 8 nucleotides line up with TRBD1. Germline CDR1 SGHKS, CDR2 YYEKEE (reference sequence). The CDR3 length is 17 residues. Germline trimming cut 0 bases from V and 6 bases from J; bases unmatched to any gene: 10. The CDR3 loop is CASSLGAGRGQAGELFF. The CDR3 nucleotides read TGTGCCAGCAGCTTGGGGGCGGGCAGGGGACAGGCCGGGGAGCTGTTTTTT. The full variable domain, completed using reference TRBV5-5 and TRBJ2-2, is DAGVTQSPTHLIKTRGQQVTLRCSPISGHKSVSWYQQVLGQGPQFIFQYYEKEERGRGNFPDRFSARQFPNYSSELNVNALLLGDSALYLCASSLGAGRGQAGELFFGEGSRLTVL.

V is TRBV5-1 and J is TRBJ2-1; 10 nucleotides line up with TRBD2. The germline CDR1 and CDR2 sequences are SGHRS and YFSETQ. This CDR3 spans 15 amino acids. V gave up 4 bases and J gave up 3 bases; unmatched junction bases: 4. CDR3 protein: CASSRLAGVYNEQFF. The CDR3 nucleotides read TGCGCCAGCAGCAGGCTAGCGGGAGTCTACAATGAGCAGTTCTTC.

V gene TRBV30 combines with J gene TRBJ1-3; no reliable D call. Germline V gene sequence: CDR1 GTSNPN, CDR2 SVGIG (reference sequence). This CDR3 spans 17 amino acids. V lost 0 bases and J 4 bases, leaving 19 bases between the germline ends. CDR3 protein: CAWSVRVGRQGGNTIYF. Here the CDR3 DNA reads TGTGCCTGGAGTGTTCGGGTCGGCAGGCAAGGCGGAAACACCATATATTTT. The full variable domain, completed using reference TRBV30 and TRBJ1-3, is SQTIHQWPATLVQPVGSPLSLECTVEGTSNPNLYWYRQAAGRGLQLLFYSVGIGQISSEVPQNLSASRPQDRQFILSSKKLLLSDSGFYLCAWSVRVGRQGGNTIYFGEGSWLTVV.

This chain links TRBV7-9 with TRBJ2-1; 8 nucleotides line up with TRBD1. CDR1 and CDR2 from the germline V gene are SEHNR and FQNEAQ (reference sequence). The ends lost 5 bases at V and 2 bases at J; junction bases unmatched: 8. The CDR3 totals 16 residues. In DNA, the CDR3 is TGTGCCAGCAGCCGATGGACGGACAGGGCCTACAATGAGCAGTTCTTC. Protein product: CASSRWTDRAYNEQFF.

This chain uses TRBV2 with TRBJ2-5; D gene unclear. Germline assignment: CDR1 SNHLY and CDR2 FYNNEI. With 8 bases removed from V and 5 bases from J, the gap between germline ends came to 18 bases. The CDR3 sequence is 14 residues long. In DNA form, the CDR3 reads TGTGCCAGCTTATATAAGGAGTCTCGGGAGACCCAGTACTTC. Translating gives CASLYKESRETQYF.

CDR3 amino acids: CATTSGLAGAQNNEQFF. The CDR3 DNA reads as TGTGCCACCACCTCGGGACTAGCGGGAGCTCAGAACAATGAGCAGTTCTTC. This chain joins TRBV10-3 and TRBJ2-1; 14 bases fit TRBD2. The V and J ends lost 10 bases and 5 bases, in that order; junction bases with no gene match: 13. The CDR3 spans 17 residues. Germline loops: CDR1 ENHRY, CDR2 SYGVKD.

The rearrangement links TRBV28 to TRBJ1-1; the D is unclear. This CDR3 comprises 11 residues. V dropped 8 bases and J dropped 10 bases, with 14 bases sitting between them. CDR1 and CDR2 (germline): MDHEN, SYDVKM. In DNA, the CDR3 is TGTGCCAGCGAAAGATCAGCCCTAGCTTTCTTT. As protein: CASERSALAFF.

This chain links TRBV18 with TRBJ1-3, with unresolved D. Germline V gene data show CDR1 as KGHSH and CDR2 as LQKENI. The CDR3 runs 14 residues. V dropped 5 bases and J dropped 2 bases, with 10 bases sitting between them. The CDR3 sequence: CASSAVPAGNTIYF. The CDR3 region has the DNA TGTGCCAGCTCAGCGGTCCCTGCTGGAAACACCATATATTTT.

The V gene is TRBV28, the J gene TRBJ2-5; TRBD1 is a possible D gene (6 bases). In germline, CDR1 is MDHEN, CDR2 SYDVKM. Trimming shortened V by 6 bases and J by 2 bases, and 13 bases separated the two germline ends. The CDR3 is 14 residues long. The chain's CDR3 is CASRVGGSQETQYF. The CDR3 DNA follows: TGTGCCAGCAGGGTAGGGGGATCGCAAGAGACCCAGTACTTC.

This chain connects TRBV5-8 to TRBJ1-6, with unresolved D. Germline V gives CDR1 SGHTS, CDR2 YDEGEE. CDR3 length equals 16 residues. Trimming left V 4 bases short and J 5 bases short, with 16 bases between. The CDR3 loop is CASSQLPGSHNSPLHF. The CDR3, as DNA: TGTGCCAGCAGCCAGTTGCCTGGTAGCCATAATTCACCCCTCCACTTT.

The chain uses TRBV11-3 and TRBJ2-3; D remains ambiguous. Germline V CDR1 and CDR2: SGHNT, YENEEA. V was clipped by 0 bases and J by 4 bases, with 2 bases between them. The length of the CDR3 is 12 residues. CDR3 bases: TGTGCCAGCAGCTTAGATGCAGATACGCAGTATTTT. It yields the protein CASSLDADTQYF.

The chain joins TRBV2 to TRBJ2-3; D is perhaps TRBD2 (5 bases). This CDR3 is 15 amino acids long. The V gene's germline CDR1 is SNHLY and CDR2 FYNNEI. The ends were cut back, 1 base at V and 0 bases at J, with 8 bases in the middle. CDR3 in DNA: TGTGCCAGCAGTGAAGATCGGGGTAGCACAGATACGCAGTATTTT. Translated, it gives CASSEDRGSTDTQYF. Supplemented by reference TRBV2 and TRBJ2-3, the full variable domain reads EPEVTQTPSHQVTQMGQEVILRCVPISNHLYFYWYRQILGQKVEFLVSFYNNEISEKSEIFDDQFSVERPDGSNFTLKIRSTKLEDSAMYFCASSEDRGSTDTQYFGPGTRLTVL.

CDR3 residues: CASSLAGGPWETQYF. DNA for the CDR3: TGTGCCAGCAGTTTAGCGGGAGGGCCGTGGGAGACCCAGTACTTC. This rearrangement joins TRBV5-4 to TRBJ2-5; the match to TRBD2 covers 11 bases. The CDR3 sequence is 15 residues long. Germline V lookup: CDR1 SGHNT, CDR2 YYREEE (reference sequence). Trimming removed 5 bases from V and 5 bases from J; junction bases left unmatched: 8.

This clone was counted many times. V usage is TRBV19 and J usage is TRBJ1-3; perhaps TRBD1 as D (5 bases). V lost 4 bases to trimming and J lost 1 base, with 20 bases between them. Per the germline V gene, CDR1 is LNHDA and CDR2 is SQIVND (reference sequence). The length of the CDR3 is 18 residues. The DNA of the CDR3 is TGTGCCAGTAGTACCGATTTGCGCAGGGCGGCGTCTGGAAACACCATATATTTT. Amino acids: CASSTDLRRAASGNTIYF. Filled out from reference TRBV19 and TRBJ1-3, the complete variable domain reads DGGITQSPKYLFRKEGQNVTLSCEQNLNHDAMYWYRQDPGQGLRLIYYSQIVNDFQKGDIAEGYSVSREKKESFPLTVTSAQKNPTAFYLCASSTDLRRAASGNTIYFGEGSWLTVV.

This chain connects TRBV28 to TRBJ1-1; the D gene is possibly TRBD1 (6 bases). Looked up from germline, CDR1 is MDHEN and CDR2 is SYDVKM. V was trimmed by 5 bases and J by 1 base, leaving 14 bases between them. The CDR3 has 15 amino acids. For the CDR3, the DNA is TGTGCCAGCAGTCCCGTGGGGGGGGCGAACACTGAAGCTTTCTTT. Protein sequence: CASSPVGGANTEAFF.

The rearrangement uses TRBV2 and TRBJ1-4; a possible D gene is TRBD1 (5 bases). The germline CDR1 and CDR2 sequences are SNHLY and FYNNEI. V shed 6 bases and J shed 4 bases, with 15 bases lying between them. The CDR3 extends over 15 amino acids. CDR3 coding DNA: TGTGCCAGCAGCGTGGAGGAGGGACGTAATGAAAAACTGTTTTTT. Translated: CASSVEEGRNEKLFF. Together with reference TRBV2 and TRBJ1-4, the CDR3 gives the full variable domain: EPEVTQTPSHQVTQMGQEVILRCVPISNHLYFYWYRQILGQKVEFLVSFYNNEISEKSEIFDDQFSVERPDGSNFTLKIRSTKLEDSAMYFCASSVEEGRNEKLFFGSGTQLSVL.

The rearrangement uses TRBV7-6 and TRBJ2-7; D may correspond to TRBD1 or TRBD2 (5 bases each). The germline CDR1 and CDR2 sequences are SGHVS and FNYEAQ. With 2 bases removed from V and 0 bases from J, the gap between germline ends came to 11 bases. The CDR3 has 15 amino acids. In nucleotides, the CDR3 is TGTGCCAGCAGCTTAAAGGCTGGGGGCTCCTACGAGCAGTACTTC. It specifies CASSLKAGGSYEQYF. Combining the CDR3 with reference TRBV7-6 and TRBJ2-7 gives the whole variable domain GAGVSQSPRYKVTKRGQDVALRCDPISGHVSLYWYRQALGQGPEFLTYFNYEAQQDKSGLPNDRFSAERPEGSISTLTIQRTEQRDSAMYRCASSLKAGGSYEQYFGPGTRLTVT.

This clone was counted between two and nine times. V is TRBV30 and J is TRBJ1-1, with D unresolved. Germline values: CDR1 GTSNPN, CDR2 SVGIG (reference sequence). The CDR3 spans 13 residues. V lost 0 bases and J 4 bases, leaving 9 bases between the germline ends. The DNA of the CDR3 is TGTGCCTGGAGTGTAATGGCGGGCACTGAAGCTTTCTTT. Protein product: CAWSVMAGTEAFF.

The chain recombines TRBV29-1 with TRBJ2-7; 8 nucleotides line up with TRBD2. Germline lookup yields CDR1 SQVTM and CDR2 ANQGSEA. The length of the CDR3 is 14 residues. Losses at the gene ends were 8 bases for V and 0 bases for J; bases not matched to a gene: 9. The CDR3 sequence is CSILLAESSYEQYF. The CDR3 region has the DNA TGCAGCATTTTACTAGCGGAGAGCTCCTACGAGCAGTACTTC.

The rearrangement uses TRBV7-6 and TRBJ1-1; 12 nucleotides match TRBD1. The V gene's germline CDR1 is SGHVS and CDR2 FNYEAQ. The junction had 6 bases not matched to a gene; V was cut back by 0 bases and J by 1 base. The CDR3 runs to 18 residues. CDR3 in DNA: TGTGCCAGCAGCTTAGCCCCCGGGACAGGGGGCAGGAACACTGAAGCTTTCTTT. This sequence encodes CASSLAPGTGGRNTEAFF.

This chain connects TRBV9 to TRBJ1-4; the D is unclear. V dropped 3 bases and J dropped 8 bases, with 8 bases sitting between them. Germline V gene lookup returns CDR1 SGDLS and CDR2 YYNGEE. The CDR3 totals 12 residues. CDR3 sequence: CASSESGEKLFF. In DNA, the CDR3 is TGTGCCAGCAGCGAGTCGGGGGAAAAACTGTTTTTT. Full variable domain (remainder filled in from reference TRBV9 and TRBJ1-4): DSGVTQTPKHLITATGQRVTLRCSPRSGDLSVYWYQQSLDQGLQFLIQYYNGEERAKGNILERFSAQQFPDLHSELNLSSLELGDSALYFCASSESGEKLFFGSGTQLSVL.

The rearrangement uses TRBV27 and TRBJ2-7; D may be TRBD1 (5 bases). Germline V gene data show CDR1 as MNHEY and CDR2 as SMNVEV (reference sequence). The CDR3 spans 13 residues. V gave up 3 bases and J gave up 4 bases, with 10 bases separating them. The CDR3 DNA reads TGTGCCAGCAGTTTCCAGGGTGGGTACGAGCAGTACTTC. Protein: CASSFQGGYEQYF.

This clone was seen only a few times. This sample also contains other DNA sequences that code for the same CDR3. The V call is TRBV5-1, the J call TRBJ2-1; no clear D gene. There are 11 residues in the CDR3. CDR1 SGHRS and CDR2 YFSETQ come from the germline V gene. The V end lost 2 bases, the J end lost 6 bases, and 3 bases lay between the germline ends. For the CDR3, the DNA is TGCGCCAGCAGCTTAGGCAATGAGCAGTTCTTC. Encoded protein: CASSLGNEQFF.

The V gene is TRBV5-4, the J gene TRBJ1-4, with 9 bases aligning to TRBD1. With V trimmed by 4 bases and J by 7 bases, 8 bases remained unmatched. Looked up from germline, CDR1 is SGHNT and CDR2 is YYREEE (reference sequence). The CDR3 consists of 15 residues. The CDR3 sequence is CASSPTGTGSEKLFF. Written as DNA, the CDR3 is TGTGCCAGCAGCCCGACCGGGACAGGGTCTGAAAAACTGTTTTTT.

J is TRBJ1-5 and V is TRBV11-3, with TRBD1 as a possible D gene (6 bases). The CDR3 has 15 amino acids. V lost 5 bases to trimming and J lost 6 bases, with 17 bases between them. Germline CDR1 SGHNT, CDR2 YENEEA. This chain's CDR3 is CASSVRQVHGQPQHF. The CDR3 bases are TGTGCCAGCAGCGTCCGACAGGTGCATGGTCAGCCCCAGCATTTT. Variable domain in full (rest from reference TRBV11-3 and TRBJ1-5): EAGVVQSPRYKIIEKKQPVAFWCNPISGHNTLYWYLQNLGQGPELLIRYENEEAVDDSQLPKDRFSAERLKGVDSTLKIQPAELGDSAVYLCASSVRQVHGQPQHFGDGTRLSIL.